The 20 T cell receptor beta chains listed next were all sequenced from one sample in a study of immune evolution from preneoplasia to lung adenocarcinoma. Data came from immunoSEQ multiplex PCR; TCRdb stores just in-frame clones and leaves some out. The sample has 9,500 to 10,000 clones; 80% are singletons. Sequencing input: FFPE minimally invasive lung adenocarcinoma tissue. The receptors here all came from a person in their 70s with lung adenocarcinoma. Some clones in this sample may be carry-over from other donors' samples.

The chain couples TRBV30 to TRBJ2-1; 10 bases match TRBD2. Germline CDR1 and CDR2: GTSNPN and SVGIG (reference sequence). J gave up 10 bases and V 8 bases, and 14 bases lay outside the gene matches. This CDR3 is 14 amino acids long. CDR3 residues: CARLEAGGPGEQFF. The CDR3, as DNA: TGTGCCCGCCTGGAAGCGGGGGGGCCGGGAGAGCAGTTCTTC. The full variable domain, with the rest looked up from reference TRBV30 and TRBJ2-1, is SQTIHQWPATLVQPVGSPLSLECTVEGTSNPNLYWYRQAAGRGLQLLFYSVGIGQISSEVPQNLSASRPQDRQFILSSKKLLLSDSGFYLCARLEAGGPGEQFFGPGTRLTVL.

The rearrangement links TRBV11-2 to TRBJ2-7, with 8 bases aligning to TRBD1. This CDR3 region has 14 residues. Germline values: CDR1 SGHAT, CDR2 FQNNGV. Unmatched junction bases numbered 9, after V lost 5 bases and J lost 6 bases. DNA of the CDR3: TGTGCCAGCAGCATAAAAACGGACAGGGCCGAGCAGTACTTC. Translation gives CASSIKTDRAEQYF.

The gene calls are TRBV18 and TRBJ1-5, with 7 bases aligning to TRBD1. From germline, CDR1 is KGHSH and CDR2 LQKENI. The CDR3 is made up of 14 amino acids. V dropped 4 bases and J dropped 5; count of bases not matched to a gene: 5. In DNA form, the CDR3 reads TGTGCCAGCTCACTGAGAGGGGGCGATCAGCCCCAGCATTTT. As protein: CASSLRGGDQPQHF.

In its sample, this clone was seen once. J is TRBJ2-7 and V is TRBV5-4; possible D gene TRBD2, 6 bases. Germline V CDR1 and CDR2: SGHNT, YYREEE (reference sequence). The CDR3 is made up of 14 amino acids. V lost 4 bases to trimming and J lost 2 bases, with 13 bases between them. In DNA form, the CDR3 reads TGTGCCAGCAGCCTGGCCGGCGGGGCCTACGAGCAGTACTTC. Residues: CASSLAGGAYEQYF.

The chain has TRBV20-1 and TRBJ2-7, with a weak D call TRBD2 (5 bases). The germline CDR1 and CDR2 sequences are DFQATT and SNEGSKA (reference sequence). V was shortened by 4 bases and J by 6 bases, with 10 bases between the two germline ends. The CDR3 extends over 11 amino acids. CDR3 loop: CSATRDPEQYF. The DNA of the CDR3 is TGCAGTGCTACCCGGGATCCCGAGCAGTACTTC.

This clone was seen once. The chain is built from TRBV5-1 and TRBJ2-2; 7 bases map to TRBD1. With V trimmed by 0 bases and J by 5 bases, 4 bases remained unmatched. Germline assignment: CDR1 SGHRS and CDR2 YFSETQ. The CDR3 has 15 amino acids. The CDR3 sequence: CASSLVDRETGELFF. CDR3 nucleotides: TGCGCCAGCAGCTTGGTAGACAGGGAGACCGGGGAGCTGTTTTTT. Supplemented by reference TRBV5-1 and TRBJ2-2, the full variable domain reads KAGVTQTPRYLIKTRGQQVTLSCSPISGHRSVSWYQQTPGQGLQFLFEYFSETQRNKGNFPGRFSGRQFSNSRSEMNVSTLELGDSALYLCASSLVDRETGELFFGEGSRLTVL.

The rearrangement joins TRBV20-1 to TRBJ2-7, with D perhaps TRBD1 (6 bases). CDR3 length equals 11 residues. Germline V gene lookup returns CDR1 DFQATT and CDR2 SNEGSKA (reference sequence). V lost 5 bases to trimming and J lost 4 bases, with 9 bases between them. Written as DNA, the CDR3 is TGCAGTGCTGGGCAGGGGTACGAGCAGTACTTC. This sequence encodes CSAGQGYEQYF.

The V gene is TRBV7-9, the J gene TRBJ1-4; the match to TRBD1 covers 9 bases. The CDR3 loop spans 15 amino acids. J was trimmed by 3 bases and V by 8 bases; bases with no gene match: 7. Germline CDR1 SEHNR, CDR2 FQNEAQ (reference sequence). CDR3 sequence: CASARTGEANEKLFF. CDR3 coding DNA: TGTGCCAGCGCGAGGACAGGGGAGGCTAATGAAAAACTGTTTTTT.

This clone has a single count. The V and J genes are TRBV19 and TRBJ2-2, with no clear D. CDR3 length equals 15 residues. Trimming shortened V by 5 bases and J by 0 bases, and 10 bases separated the two germline ends. Looked up from germline, CDR1 is LNHDA and CDR2 is SQIVND (reference sequence). CDR3 region: CASSRSAANTGELFF. In DNA form, the CDR3 reads TGTGCCAGTAGTCGAAGCGCTGCGAACACCGGGGAGCTGTTTTTT. Complete variable domain (other parts from reference TRBV19 and TRBJ2-2): DGGITQSPKYLFRKEGQNVTLSCEQNLNHDAMYWYRQDPGQGLRLIYYSQIVNDFQKGDIAEGYSVSREKKESFPLTVTSAQKNPTAFYLCASSRSAANTGELFFGEGSRLTVL.

The chain recombines TRBV30 with TRBJ2-7, with D perhaps TRBD2 (6 bases). Germline lookup yields CDR1 GTSNPN and CDR2 SVGIG (reference sequence). V lost 0 bases to trimming and J lost 0 bases, with 9 bases between them. The CDR3 covers 14 residues. The CDR3 bases are TGTGCCTGGAGTGTCGGAGGGAGCTCCTACGAGCAGTACTTC. It translates to CAWSVGGSSYEQYF. The full variable domain, rest sourced from reference TRBV30 and TRBJ2-7, is SQTIHQWPATLVQPVGSPLSLECTVEGTSNPNLYWYRQAAGRGLQLLFYSVGIGQISSEVPQNLSASRPQDRQFILSSKKLLLSDSGFYLCAWSVGGSSYEQYFGPGTRLTVT.

The gene calls are TRBV6-5 and TRBJ2-7; D is uncertain. Germline CDR1 and CDR2: MNHEY and SVGAGI. V was shortened by 6 bases and J by 7 bases, with 16 bases between the two germline ends. CDR3 length: 13 amino acids. The CDR3 loop reads CASSPSEEGEQYF. CDR3 coding DNA: TGTGCCAGCAGCCCCAGTGAGGAAGGGGAGCAGTACTTC.

Here the CDR3 reads CASSLGTGVSGNTIYF. CDR3 bases: TGTGCCAGCAGCCTTGGGACAGGGGTTTCTGGAAACACCATATATTTT. The chain employs TRBV11-3 and TRBJ1-3; 10 bases match TRBD1. The germline V gene encodes CDR1 SGHNT and CDR2 YENEEA. The CDR3 runs 16 residues. V was clipped by 5 bases and J by 1 base; unmatched bases: 5.

V gene TRBV29-1 combines with J gene TRBJ2-3; maybe TRBD2 (6 bases). Germline V lookup: CDR1 SQVTM, CDR2 ANQGSEA. V was shortened by 8 bases and J by 1 base, with 16 bases between the two germline ends. The CDR3 is made up of 14 amino acids. CDR3 region: CSSEEGRGTDTQYF. The DNA for the CDR3 is TGCAGCTCCGAGGAGGGCCGCGGCACAGATACGCAGTATTTT.

Only one count was recorded for this clone. This chain uses TRBV30 with TRBJ2-2, with TRBD2 as a possible D gene (5 bases). V gave up 0 bases and J gave up 6 bases, with 11 bases separating them. Germline CDR1 is GTSNPN and CDR2 is SVGIG (reference sequence). The CDR3 spans 14 residues. The DNA of the CDR3 is TGTGCCTGGAGTGTCAGCGGTAATGCCGGGGAGCTGTTTTTT. Encoded protein: CAWSVSGNAGELFF.

The chain carries TRBV5-1 and TRBJ1-6, with 8 positions matching TRBD1. The CDR3 contains 15 residues. The J segment lost 9 bases and the V segment lost 0 bases, leaving 5 bases of the junction unmatched. Germline CDR1 SGHRS, CDR2 YFSETQ. CDR3 nucleotides: TGCGCCAGCAGCTTGGTAGGACAGGGAGGTTCACCCCTCCACTTT. It encodes CASSLVGQGGSPLHF.

The gene calls are TRBV10-3 and TRBJ2-7; TRBD1 is a possible D gene (6 bases). The CDR3 covers 15 residues. The germline V gene has CDR1 ENHRY and CDR2 SYGVKD. V lost 6 bases, J lost 3 bases, and 18 bases lay in between. The CDR3, as DNA: TGTGCCATCAGGGACGCACAGGGATCAATCTACGAGCAGTACTTC. Amino acid sequence: CAIRDAQGSIYEQYF.

The CDR3 spells CASLLAGDETQYF. The CDR3 region has the DNA TGTGCCAGCTTACTAGCGGGAGATGAGACCCAGTACTTC. The rearrangement links TRBV18 to TRBJ2-5; TRBD2 agrees at 11 bases. Germline V lookup: CDR1 KGHSH, CDR2 LQKENI. This CDR3 has 13 amino acids. The ends lost 7 bases at V and 5 bases at J; junction bases unmatched: 3.

This chain joins TRBV19 and TRBJ2-1, with 9 bases identical to TRBD1. Germline V gives CDR1 LNHDA, CDR2 SQIVND (reference sequence). There are 16 residues in the CDR3. V lost 5 bases to trimming and J lost 3 bases; unmatched junction nucleotides: 8. The DNA for the CDR3 is TGTGCCAGTAGTCTGCCCGGGACAGGGAACTACAATGAGCAGTTCTTC. Its protein product is CASSLPGTGNYNEQFF.

This clone was seen a few times. This chain connects TRBV5-1 to TRBJ1-6, with 7 bases aligning to TRBD1. V trimming: 1 base; J trimming: 4 bases; junction bases outside the gene matches: 2. Germline CDR1 reads SGHRS; CDR2 reads YFSETQ. The CDR3 sequence is 15 residues long. DNA for the CDR3: TGCGCCAGCAGCTTGTCGGACAGGTATAATTCACCCCTCCACTTT. Its protein product is CASSLSDRYNSPLHF.

This clone has a handful of counts. The genes are TRBV15 and TRBJ1-2, with 7 nucleotides matching TRBD1. The CDR3 spans 16 residues. Losses at the gene ends were 1 base for V and 0 bases for J; bases not matched to a gene: 5. Germline CDR1 LNHNV, CDR2 YYDKDF (reference sequence). CDR3 protein: CATSRGGTDANYGYTF. The CDR3 DNA reads as TGTGCCACCAGCAGAGGGGGGACAGATGCTAACTATGGCTACACCTTC. Together with reference TRBV15 and TRBJ1-2, the CDR3 gives the full variable domain: DAMVIQNPRYQVTQFGKPVTLSCSQTLNHNVMYWYQQKSSQAPKLLFHYYDKDFNNEADTPDNFQSRRPNTSFCFLDIRSPGLGDTAMYLCATSRGGTDANYGYTFGSGTRLTVV.